One sample yielded the 19 T cell receptor beta chains listed below, sequenced in a study of control samples from healthy donors and cancer patients. TCRdb's copy holds only in-frame clones and misses some; the assay was immunoSEQ multiplex PCR. Here the sample spans tens of thousands of clones, about 87% being singletons. Sequencing used blood. The receptors stem from a man aged 50 to 60 in good health.

This chain joins TRBV6-4 and TRBJ2-3; 7 positions agree with TRBD2. Germline V gene lookup returns CDR1 MRHNA and CDR2 SNTAGT. Unmatched junction bases numbered 8, after V lost 2 bases and J lost 6 bases. The CDR3 loop spans 15 amino acids. This chain's CDR3 is CASSDTKTSMDTQYF. For the CDR3, the DNA is TGTGCCAGCAGTGACACGAAGACTAGCATGGATACGCAGTATTTT.

To note about this clone: In the same sample, other DNA sequences code for this CDR3. The chain is built from TRBV29-1 and TRBJ1-1, with 11 bases fitting TRBD1. Germline loops: CDR1 SQVTM, CDR2 ANQGSEA. The V and J ends lost 7 bases and 0 bases, in that order; junction bases with no gene match: 1. This CDR3 comprises 13 residues. CDR3 in DNA: TGCAGCGCGGACAGGGGGCTGAACACTGAAGCTTTCTTT. Amino acid sequence: CSADRGLNTEAFF.

V and J are TRBV11-2 and TRBJ1-4; unclear D gene. V was trimmed by 7 bases and J by 4 bases, leaving 16 bases between them. Germline CDR1 and CDR2: SGHAT and FQNNGV. The CDR3 runs to 15 residues. Written as DNA, the CDR3 is TGTGCCAGCACCTTGGCGGGGAACCTTAATGAAAAACTGTTTTTT. It codes for CASTLAGNLNEKLFF. Complete variable domain (other parts from reference TRBV11-2 and TRBJ1-4): EAGVAQSPRYKIIEKRQSVAFWCNPISGHATLYWYQQILGQGPKLLIQFQNNGVVDDSQLPKDRFSAERLKGVDSTLKIQPAKLEDSAVYLCASTLAGNLNEKLFFGSGTQLSVL.

This clone was seen more than once but under ten times. The gene calls are TRBV5-1 and TRBJ2-1; 8 nucleotides agree with TRBD2. V dropped 5 bases and J dropped 7; count of bases not matched to a gene: 5. The CDR3 consists of 13 residues. The V gene's germline CDR1 is SGHRS and CDR2 YFSETQ. The CDR3 region is CASRGLVGNEQFF. The CDR3 nucleotides are TGCGCCAGCAGGGGACTAGTTGGAAATGAGCAGTTCTTC.

The genes are TRBV5-1 and TRBJ2-7; D might be TRBD1 (5 bases). In germline, CDR1 is SGHRS, CDR2 YFSETQ. V was cut by 1 base and J by 3 bases, with 8 bases left in between. The CDR3 is 13 residues long. The CDR3 spells CASSLKDSYEQYF. The CDR3 region has the DNA TGCGCCAGCAGCTTGAAAGACAGCTACGAGCAGTACTTC. The complete variable domain, with remaining parts taken from reference TRBV5-1 and TRBJ2-7, reads KAGVTQTPRYLIKTRGQQVTLSCSPISGHRSVSWYQQTPGQGLQFLFEYFSETQRNKGNFPGRFSGRQFSNSRSEMNVSTLELGDSALYLCASSLKDSYEQYFGPGTRLTVT.

The chain recombines TRBV6-2 or TRBV6-3 with TRBJ2-7; TRBD1 or TRBD2 may be the D gene (5 bases each). The V gene's germline CDR1 is MNHEY and CDR2 SVGEGT. The CDR3 is 15 residues long. V shed 4 bases and J shed 5 bases, with 18 bases lying between them. CDR3 sequence: CASSWAGAVSDEQYF. The CDR3 nucleotides read TGTGCCAGCAGTTGGGCCGGGGCAGTCAGCGACGAGCAGTACTTC.

This sequence joins TRBV11-3 and TRBJ2-7; 11 positions agree with TRBD2. J gave up 7 bases and V 0 bases, and 20 bases lay outside the gene matches. The CDR3 totals 20 residues. CDR1 SGHNT and CDR2 YENEEA come from the germline V gene. In DNA form, the CDR3 reads TGTGCCAGCAGCTTAGATCTTGGACGGACCTTAGCGGGAGGGGGCCGGGAGCAGTACTTC. The encoded protein is CASSLDLGRTLAGGGREQYF.

The genes are TRBV4-1 and TRBJ2-7, with 9 bases identical to TRBD1. This CDR3 has 15 residues. Germline lookup yields CDR1 MGHRA and CDR2 YSYEKL. Losses at the gene ends were 1 base for V and 2 bases for J; bases not matched to a gene: 3. In DNA form, the CDR3 reads TGCGCCAGCAGCCAAGTCGGGACAGGGCCCTACGAGCAGTACTTC. Translation: CASSQVGTGPYEQYF.

The V and J genes are TRBV4-2 and TRBJ2-3; maybe TRBD2 (6 bases). CDR3 length equals 15 residues. Trimming took 3 bases from V and 4 from J, leaving 14 bases between them. In germline, CDR1 is LGHNA, CDR2 YNFKEQ. The CDR3 bases are TGTGCCAGCAGCCAGACTAGTTCCCCTTCAGATACGCAGTATTTT. Amino acid sequence: CASSQTSSPSDTQYF.

V gene TRBV9 combines with J gene TRBJ1-1, with TRBD1 as a possible D gene (5 bases). Germline V gene sequence: CDR1 SGDLS, CDR2 YYNGEE. The CDR3 spans 13 residues. Trimming stripped 1 base from V and 1 base from J, with 5 bases between. The CDR3 reads CASSVTGNTEAFF. In DNA, the CDR3 is TGTGCCAGCAGCGTAACAGGGAACACTGAAGCTTTCTTT.

The rearrangement joins TRBV28 to TRBJ1-6, with D unclear. The CDR3 has 14 amino acids. The germline V and J ends were trimmed by 3 bases and 5 bases, with 8 bases remaining between them. The germline gives CDR1 MDHEN, CDR2 SYDVKM. Here the CDR3 DNA reads TGTGCCAGCAGTTTCCGAACTAATAATTCACCCCTCCACTTT. It specifies CASSFRTNNSPLHF.

V is TRBV9 and J is TRBJ2-2; the D gene is possibly TRBD2 (7 bases). CDR3 length: 16 residues. Deletions cut 4 bases from V and 3 bases from J, with 16 bases between. CDR1 and CDR2 from the germline V gene are SGDLS and YYNGEE. CDR3 sequence: CASSPRGTTHTGELFF. The CDR3 DNA is TGTGCCAGCAGCCCGAGGGGGACTACCCACACCGGGGAGCTGTTTTTT. Supplemented by reference TRBV9 and TRBJ2-2, the full variable domain reads DSGVTQTPKHLITATGQRVTLRCSPRSGDLSVYWYQQSLDQGLQFLIQYYNGEERAKGNILERFSAQQFPDLHSELNLSSLELGDSALYFCASSPRGTTHTGELFFGEGSRLTVL.

Only one count was recorded for this clone. The rearrangement uses TRBV11-3 and TRBJ2-1, with a tentative D call TRBD1 (8 bases). The CDR3 is made up of 16 amino acids. Trimming stripped 5 bases from V and 9 bases from J, with 23 bases between. Germline V gene sequence: CDR1 SGHNT, CDR2 YENEEA. The CDR3 nucleotides are TGTGCCAGCAGCGGGCAGGACAGGGAGGGGAGAGGTGAGCAGTTCTTC. It yields the protein CASSGQDREGRGEQFF.

The chain employs TRBV4-3 and TRBJ2-7; no reliable D call. Trimming removed 6 bases from V and 7 bases from J, with 16 bases in between. Germline V gives CDR1 LGHNA, CDR2 YSLEER. CDR3 length: 13 amino acids. The DNA for the CDR3 is TGCGCCAGCAGTCCAAACCCTCCTAGGGAGCAGTACTTC. It specifies CASSPNPPREQYF.

This chain uses TRBV28 with TRBJ1-1; D remains unclear. This CDR3 is built from 12 residues. Trimming took 1 base from V and 11 from J, leaving 11 bases between them. Germline assignment: CDR1 MDHEN and CDR2 SYDVKM. The CDR3 DNA is TGTGCCAGCAGTTTATTGGCCTCGTCGGCTTTCTTT. It translates to CASSLLASSAFF.

The chain links TRBV9 to TRBJ2-7, with 13 bases that match TRBD2. This CDR3 contains 15 residues. Germline-derived CDR1 and CDR2 are SGDLS and YYNGEE. The junction had 10 bases not matched to a gene; V was cut back by 4 bases and J by 9 bases. CDR3 DNA sequence: TGTGCCAGCAGCCCTAGGACTAGCGGGAGTGGAGCGCAGTACTTC. This sequence encodes CASSPRTSGSGAQYF.

The rearrangement uses TRBV10-2 and TRBJ2-7; weak D call: TRBD2 (6 bases). Per germline, CDR1 WSHSY and CDR2 SAAADI. The CDR3 sequence is 12 residues long. Trimming stripped 8 bases from V and 2 bases from J, with 10 bases between. The CDR3 region is CASGGDTYEQYF. The CDR3 DNA sequence: TGCGCCAGCGGCGGGGATACCTACGAGCAGTACTTC.

DNA for the CDR3: TGTGCCAGCAGTGAGCGGACAGGGGGTGGTTCACCCCTCCACTTT. Protein sequence: CASSERTGGGSPLHF. The genes are TRBV6-1 and TRBJ1-6, with TRBD1 matching 10 bases. Trimming at V came to 3 bases and at J to 9 bases, leaving 5 bases not matched to a gene. From germline, CDR1 is MNHNS and CDR2 SASEGT. The CDR3 runs to 15 residues.

The rearrangement links TRBV27 to TRBJ1-2; 7 bases match TRBD1. With 5 bases clipped from V and 4 bases from J, the junction kept 13 bases outside the gene matches. CDR3 length: 16 residues. Germline V gene data show CDR1 as MNHEY and CDR2 as SMNVEV (reference sequence). The CDR3 DNA reads as TGTGCCAGCAGTCCCCTCGACGACAGGGTAGTCTATGGCTACACCTTC. Translating it yields CASSPLDDRVVYGYTF.